This passage covers 26 T cell receptor beta chains from one sample sequenced in a study of T cells in Graves' hyperthyroidism and ophthalmopathy. Amplified TCR beta CDR3 regions came from RNA transcripts. TCR CDR3 underwent first-round RT-PCR with the HTBI primer set. MiXCR was run by TCRdb on the multiplex PCR reads, yielding one entry per CDR3 protein. Altogether hundreds of thousands of distinct CDR3 sequences are present, around 15% being singletons, with the ten largest covering approximately 3.8%. Sequences were obtained from blood. These TCRs come from a woman between 25 and 40 years old with Graves' hyperthyroidism.

This clonotype was detected ten times or more. The chain recombines TRBV5-1 with TRBJ2-7; the D is unclear. V was shortened by 0 bases and J by 3 bases, with 13 bases between the two germline ends. CDR1 and CDR2 from the germline V gene are SGHRS and YFSETQ. The CDR3 loop spans 15 amino acids. The CDR3 coding sequence is TGCGCCAGCAGCTTGGCCGGTTTAGGCAGCTACGAGCAGTACTTC. This codes for CASSLAGLGSYEQYF.

V usage is TRBV4-1 and J usage is TRBJ2-1, with TRBD2 matching 10 bases. CDR1 and CDR2 from the germline V gene are MGHRA and YSYEKL. The J segment lost 9 bases and the V segment lost 2 bases, leaving 7 bases of the junction unmatched. The CDR3 runs to 15 residues. CDR3 bases: TGCGCCAGCAGCCAAATAGCGGGAGGTCTAGGTGAGCAGTTCTTC. Residues: CASSQIAGGLGEQFF.

In its sample, this clonotype was seen many times. V usage is TRBV18 and J usage is TRBJ1-1; 10 bases align to TRBD1. The CDR3 is 16 residues long. V was pared by 4 bases and J by 2 bases, with 7 bases of the junction left unmatched. CDR1 and CDR2 (germline): KGHSH, LQKENI. CDR3 in DNA: TGTGCCAGCTCACGGGACAGGGGTGGGGGTAACACTGAAGCTTTCTTT. Protein: CASSRDRGGGNTEAFF.

The chain uses TRBV15 and TRBJ2-7; TRBD2 is a possible D gene (6 bases). Germline V gene lookup returns CDR1 LNHNV and CDR2 YYDKDF (reference sequence). V was cut by 3 bases and J by 7 bases, with 19 bases left in between. The CDR3 is 15 amino acids. The CDR3 nucleotides read TGTGCCACCAGCAGTCGGGACTCGAGACCCTGGGAGCAGTACTTC. This translates into CATSSRDSRPWEQYF.

The CDR3 loop reads CASIMIYSVGSGELFF. The CDR3 nucleotides read TGTGCCAGCATCATGATATACAGTGTGGGGTCCGGGGAGCTGTTTTTT. This chain links TRBV7-2 with TRBJ2-2; no reliable D call. V was pared by 7 bases and J by 6 bases, with 21 bases between. CDR1 is SGHTA, CDR2 FQGNSA, per germline. The CDR3 spans 16 residues.

The sample holds many counts of this clonotype. V usage is TRBV12-3 or TRBV12-4 and J usage is TRBJ2-5; 11 nucleotides match TRBD2. This CDR3 is built from 15 residues. The ends lost 3 bases at V and 4 bases at J; junction bases unmatched: 4. CDR3 bases: TGTGCCAGCAGTTTGAGTCTAGCGGGAGGAGAGACCCAGTACTTC. Translated: CASSLSLAGGETQYF.

This clonotype was found a few times. V usage is TRBV15 and J usage is TRBJ2-1, with D perhaps matching TRBD2 (5 bases). CDR3 length: 14 amino acids. V was pared by 0 bases and J by 4 bases, with 7 bases between. Looked up from germline, CDR1 is LNHNV and CDR2 is YYDKDF (reference sequence). The CDR3 DNA reads as TGTGCCACCAGCAGAGATAGGACTTACAATGAGCAGTTCTTC. Translating it yields CATSRDRTYNEQFF.

This clonotype was seen ten or more times. The chain recombines TRBV28 with TRBJ2-7; D perhaps matches TRBD1 (5 bases). This CDR3 has 13 residues. Per the germline V gene, CDR1 is MDHEN and CDR2 is SYDVKM. Between the trimmed V and J ends, which lost 8 bases and 3 bases, there was a span of 14 bases. The CDR3 is CASSVRAHYEQYF. In DNA, the CDR3 is TGTGCCAGCTCCGTCAGGGCTCACTACGAGCAGTACTTC.

The V and J genes are TRBV13 and TRBJ2-1, with 11 nucleotides matching TRBD1. Trimming removed 5 bases from V and 2 bases from J; junction bases left unmatched: 11. This CDR3 comprises 18 residues. CDR1 and CDR2 (germline): PRHDT, FYEKMQ (reference sequence). The CDR3 DNA sequence: TGTGCCAGCAGCCCCCCAGGGACAGGGGGTCTACCCTACAATGAGCAGTTCTTC. Translated, it gives CASSPPGTGGLPYNEQFF.

CDR3: CASTRGLAVYNEQFF. The DNA for the CDR3 is TGTGCCAGCACCCGGGGACTAGCGGTATACAATGAGCAGTTCTTC. The V gene is TRBV12-3 or TRBV12-4, the J gene TRBJ2-1; 11 bases are shared with TRBD2. Germline trimming cut 7 bases from V and 4 bases from J; bases unmatched to any gene: 6. CDR3 length equals 15 residues.

This clonotype was detected ten times or more. V is TRBV2 and J is TRBJ1-1; D is uncertain. V was shortened by 3 bases and J by 3 bases, with 8 bases between the two germline ends. The CDR3 is made up of 13 amino acids. CDR1 SNHLY and CDR2 FYNNEI come from the germline V gene. As DNA, the CDR3 is TGTGCCAGCAGTGAGGACGGTTACACTGAAGCTTTCTTT. This encodes CASSEDGYTEAFF. The whole variable domain, filled in from reference TRBV2 and TRBJ1-1, reads EPEVTQTPSHQVTQMGQEVILRCVPISNHLYFYWYRQILGQKVEFLVSFYNNEISEKSEIFDDQFSVERPDGSNFTLKIRSTKLEDSAMYFCASSEDGYTEAFFGQGTRLTVV.

The chain uses TRBV27 and TRBJ2-2, with 10 bases identical to TRBD2. The CDR3 totals 15 residues. Trimming at V came to 7 bases and at J to 5 bases, leaving 7 bases not matched to a gene. CDR1 is MNHEY, CDR2 SMNVEV, per germline (reference sequence). The CDR3 sequence: CASKPLAGETGELFF. The CDR3 bases are TGTGCCAGCAAACCCCTAGCGGGAGAAACCGGGGAGCTGTTTTTT.

This clonotype was seen at least ten times. This sequence joins TRBV5-1 and TRBJ2-7, with D hard to call. With 5 bases removed from V and 2 bases from J, the gap between germline ends came to 14 bases. This CDR3 contains 14 residues. CDR1 is SGHRS, CDR2 YFSETQ, per germline. CDR3 bases: TGCGCCAGCAGAGCCGCGCCGGGTACCTACGAGCAGTACTTC. The encoded protein is CASRAAPGTYEQYF.

This clonotype was observed many times. V gene TRBV20-1 combines with J gene TRBJ1-5; 8 bases are a match to TRBD1. J was trimmed by 0 bases and V by 2 bases; bases with no gene match: 3. The germline V gene has CDR1 DFQATT and CDR2 SNEGSKA (reference sequence). CDR3 length equals 15 residues. CDR3 DNA sequence: TGCAGTGCTAGATCAGGGGGCCTTAGCAATCAGCCCCAGCATTTT. Protein sequence: CSARSGGLSNQPQHF.

In its sample, this clonotype was seen a few times. The chain uses TRBV29-1 and TRBJ1-2; D gene uncertain. Trimming removed 7 bases from V and 4 bases from J, with 10 bases in between. This CDR3 has 11 amino acids. Germline-derived CDR1 and CDR2 are SQVTM and ANQGSEA. The CDR3 coding sequence is TGCAGCGCAATGGAGGGCTATGGCTACACCTTC. Protein product: CSAMEGYGYTF. The whole variable domain, filled in from reference TRBV29-1 and TRBJ1-2, reads SAVISQKPSRDICQRGTSLTIQCQVDSQVTMMFWYRQQPGQSLTLIATANQGSEATYESGFVIDKFPISRPNLTFSTLTVSNMSPEDSSIYLCSAMEGYGYTFGSGTRLTVV.

This clonotype has at least ten counts. This chain connects TRBV28 to TRBJ2-1; D remains unclear. The V and J ends lost 5 bases and 8 bases respectively, with 10 bases between them. Germline V lookup: CDR1 MDHEN, CDR2 SYDVKM. CDR3 length equals 12 residues. Here the CDR3 DNA reads TGTGCCAGCAGTCCATCCTTGGATGAGCAGTTCTTC. This sequence encodes CASSPSLDEQFF.

V gene TRBV18 combines with J gene TRBJ2-7; 10 bases align to TRBD2. V trimming: 1 base; J trimming: 7 bases; junction bases outside the gene matches: 16. This CDR3 is 18 amino acids long. Germline V gene data show CDR1 as KGHSH and CDR2 as LQKENI. CDR3 DNA sequence: TGTGCCAGCTCACCACGGTCGGGGACTAGCGACCCCGGGGGGGAGCAGTACTTC. Translated, it gives CASSPRSGTSDPGGEQYF.

In its sample, this clonotype was seen a few times. V gene TRBV7-9 combines with J gene TRBJ1-2, with D perhaps TRBD1 (6 bases). The CDR3 extends over 15 amino acids. Trimming cost V 5 bases and J 8 bases, with 21 bases left between them. CDR1 and CDR2 (germline): SEHNR, FQNEAQ (reference sequence). The CDR3 here is CASSPAGTPLKGYTF. The CDR3 DNA follows: TGTGCCAGCAGCCCCGCCGGGACACCCCTGAAGGGCTACACCTTC. Together with reference TRBV7-9 and TRBJ1-2, the CDR3 gives the full variable domain: DTGVSQNPRHKITKRGQNVTFRCDPISEHNRLYWYRQTLGQGPEFLTYFQNEAQLEKSRLLSDRFSAERPKGSFSTLEIQRTEQGDSAMYLCASSPAGTPLKGYTFGSGTRLTVV.

The sample holds many counts of this clonotype. This chain joins TRBV7-2 and TRBJ2-1, with 11 bases aligning to TRBD1. Germline V lookup: CDR1 SGHTA, CDR2 FQGNSA. J was trimmed by 11 bases and V by 0 bases; bases with no gene match: 3. The CDR3 is 14 amino acids. The chain's CDR3 is CASSLADRGPKQFF. The CDR3 DNA follows: TGTGCCAGCAGCTTAGCGGACAGGGGGCCCAAGCAGTTCTTC.

This clonotype was detected ten times or more. The V and J genes are TRBV2 and TRBJ2-7, with a possible D match to TRBD1 (6 bases). With 6 bases removed from V and 1 base from J, the gap between germline ends came to 16 bases. Germline values: CDR1 SNHLY, CDR2 FYNNEI. CDR3 length: 15 amino acids. CDR3: CASRAGDTASYEQYF. CDR3 sequence (DNA): TGTGCCAGCAGAGCCGGGGACACGGCGTCCTACGAGCAGTACTTC.

V is TRBV7-2 and J is TRBJ2-2; D call uncertain. The CDR3 runs to 13 residues. Germline V gene data show CDR1 as SGHTA and CDR2 as FQGNSA. Trimming left V 4 bases short and J 9 bases short, with 12 bases between. The CDR3 region is CASSSPADRELFF. The CDR3 DNA reads as TGTGCCAGCAGCTCCCCCGCCGACCGGGAGCTGTTTTTT.

The chain combines TRBV14 with TRBJ2-7; 8 positions agree with TRBD2. The CDR3 spans 15 residues. Germline V gene data show CDR1 as SGHDN and CDR2 as FVKESK. Losses at the gene ends were 4 bases for V and 6 bases for J; bases not matched to a gene: 11. CDR3 coding DNA: TGTGCCAGCAGCCCCGGGTACGGCGGGAGGCGCGAGCAGTACTTC. The encoded protein is CASSPGYGGRREQYF.

Concerning this clonotype: One end of the junction does not line up with germline, which may come from a read error. The chain links TRBV11-1 to TRBJ1-1, with no clear D. The length of the CDR3 is 18 residues. Per germline, CDR1 SGHAT and CDR2 FQDESV (reference sequence). CDR3 nucleotides: TGTACCAGCAGCCAGACGACCCTCAACAGATACCTAAACACTGAAGCTTTCTTT. Translating gives CTSSQTTLNRYLNTEAFF. Using reference TRBV11-1 and TRBJ1-1 for the parts outside the CDR3, the full variable domain is EAEVAQSPRYKITEKSQAVAFWCDPISGHATLYWYRQILGQGPELLVQFQDESVVDDSQLPKDRFSAERLKGVDSTLKIQPAELGDSAMYLCTSSQTTLNRYLNTEAFFGQGTRLTVV.

This clonotype was picked up many times. The chain carries TRBV9 and TRBJ1-1, with 8 nucleotides matching TRBD1. The CDR3 covers 15 residues. CDR1 and CDR2 (germline): SGDLS, YYNGEE. V shed 0 bases and J 1 base; nucleotides not matched to a gene: 2. CDR3 residues: CASSVATGGNTEAFF. In DNA, the CDR3 is TGTGCCAGCAGCGTAGCCACAGGGGGGAACACTGAAGCTTTCTTT.

This clonotype was recorded many times. The V call is TRBV24-1, the J call TRBJ2-2, with TRBD1 identical over 7 bases. The germline V gene has CDR1 KGHDR and CDR2 SFDVKD. The CDR3 length is 16 residues. V lost 4 bases, J lost 4 bases, and 8 bases stayed unmatched. The chain's CDR3 is CATSERTGVRTGELFF. The CDR3 DNA sequence: TGTGCCACCAGTGAGCGAACAGGGGTGCGCACCGGGGAGCTGTTTTTT.

This clonotype was observed a few times. J is TRBJ1-2 and V is TRBV27, with 9 bases that match TRBD1. The CDR3 loop spans 17 amino acids. V lost 5 bases, J lost 7 bases, and 17 bases stayed unmatched. Germline V CDR1 and CDR2: MNHEY, SMNVEV (reference sequence). This chain's CDR3 is CASSPHGLSGQGGGYTF. The CDR3 DNA sequence: TGTGCCAGCAGTCCCCACGGCCTGTCGGGACAGGGAGGTGGCTACACCTTC.